The next 8 T cell receptor beta chains were all read from a single sample in a study of cytomegalovirus exposure and HLA in healthy donors. In the PCR, 60 Vbeta and 13 Jbeta primers were used. The table came from immunoSEQ multiplex PCR; TCRdb's copy has only in-frame clones and leaves some out. Of 140,000 to 150,000 clones in the sample, around 66% were seen once. The material sequenced was PBMCs. These receptors originate from a woman aged 55-70 years in good health and CMV-seronegative.

V gene TRBV29-1 combines with J gene TRBJ2-5, with 7 bases matching TRBD2. Germline V gene sequence: CDR1 SQVTM, CDR2 ANQGSEA. Trimming at V came to 6 bases and at J to 0 bases, leaving 7 bases not matched to a gene. CDR3 length: 14 amino acids. CDR3 sequence reads: CSVLGGVYQETQYF. The CDR3 region has the DNA TGCAGCGTCCTTGGGGGGGTGTACCAAGAGACCCAGTACTTC.

This clone was detected only once. The V call is TRBV25-1, the J call TRBJ1-5; possibly TRBD1 for D (5 bases). Germline loops: CDR1 MGHDK, CDR2 SYGVNS. V dropped 5 bases and J dropped 3 bases, with 11 bases sitting between them. This CDR3 has 14 amino acids. The CDR3 is CASSSAGLNQPQHF. CDR3 coding DNA: TGTGCCAGCAGTTCCGCAGGGCTCAATCAGCCCCAGCATTTT.

In this sample, this clone turned up once. Other DNA sequences within the sample encode an identical CDR3. The CDR3 bases are TGTGCCAGCAGCTTAGCGGGACAGGGGAGCTACGAGCAGTACTTC. This gives the protein CASSLAGQGSYEQYF. The V gene is TRBV7-6, the J gene TRBJ2-7, with 10 bases lining up with TRBD1. The length of the CDR3 is 15 residues. Per the germline V gene, CDR1 is SGHVS and CDR2 is FNYEAQ. Germline trimming cut 0 bases from V and 3 bases from J; bases unmatched to any gene: 2.

This rearrangement joins TRBV7-2 to TRBJ2-5; 13 nucleotides line up with TRBD2. The CDR3 loop spans 16 amino acids. Unmatched junction bases numbered 3, after V lost 4 bases and J lost 1 base. Germline values: CDR1 SGHTA, CDR2 FQGNSA. CDR3 bases: TGTGCCAGCAGCTCGGGACTAGCGGGAAGCCAAGAGACCCAGTACTTC. It specifies CASSSGLAGSQETQYF.

This chain uses TRBV28 with TRBJ2-7, with D possibly being TRBD1 (6 bases). The CDR3 is 14 residues long. CDR1 is MDHEN, CDR2 SYDVKM, per germline. V shed 7 bases and J shed 2 bases, with 15 bases lying between them. CDR3 nucleotides: TGTGCCAGCACCGCCGGGACATCGACCTACGAGCAGTACTTC. This codes for CASTAGTSTYEQYF.

The chain has TRBV2 and TRBJ1-6, with TRBD1 matching over 7 bases. Trimming removed 2 bases from V and 4 bases from J; junction bases left unmatched: 2. There are 15 residues in the CDR3. From germline, CDR1 is SNHLY and CDR2 FYNNEI. The DNA of the CDR3 is TGTGCCAGCAGTGAAAGGGGACAGTATAATTCACCCCTCCACTTT. Residues: CASSERGQYNSPLHF.

The rearrangement uses TRBV7-2 and TRBJ1-6, with D unclear. Trimming removed 4 bases from V and 11 bases from J, with 12 bases in between. The CDR3 extends over 13 amino acids. The V gene's germline CDR1 is SGHTA and CDR2 FQGNSA. The CDR3 region is CASSYDSRTPLHF. The CDR3 DNA sequence: TGTGCCAGCAGCTATGATTCGAGGACACCCCTCCACTTT.

This sequence joins TRBV5-1 and TRBJ1-4; 8 bases fit TRBD1. Germline V CDR1 and CDR2: SGHRS, YFSETQ. V trimming: 6 bases; J trimming: 2 bases; junction bases outside the gene matches: 3. This CDR3 region has 14 residues. CDR3 protein: CASTRTGTNEKLFF. Written as DNA, the CDR3 is TGCGCCAGCACCCGGACAGGGACTAATGAAAAACTGTTTTTT.